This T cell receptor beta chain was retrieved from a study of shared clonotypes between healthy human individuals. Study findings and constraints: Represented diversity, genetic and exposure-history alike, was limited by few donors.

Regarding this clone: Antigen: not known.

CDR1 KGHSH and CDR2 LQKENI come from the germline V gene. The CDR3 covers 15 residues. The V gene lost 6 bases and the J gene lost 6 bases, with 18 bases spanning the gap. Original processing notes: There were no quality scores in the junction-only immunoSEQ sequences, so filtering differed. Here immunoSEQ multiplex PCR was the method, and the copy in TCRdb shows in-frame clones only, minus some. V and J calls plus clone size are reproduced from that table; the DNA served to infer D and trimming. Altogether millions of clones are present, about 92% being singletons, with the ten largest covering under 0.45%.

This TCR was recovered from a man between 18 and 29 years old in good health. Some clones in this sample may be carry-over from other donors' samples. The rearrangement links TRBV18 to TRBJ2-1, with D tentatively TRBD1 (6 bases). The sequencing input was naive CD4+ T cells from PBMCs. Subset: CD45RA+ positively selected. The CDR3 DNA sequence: TGTGCCAGCTCGCGACCAGGGGTGAGGGTCAATGAGCAGTTCTTC. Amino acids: CASSRPGVRVNEQFF.